This T cell receptor beta chain emerged from a study of identical twins. This CDR3 has 15 amino acids. Trimming removed 3 bases from V and 8 bases from J; junction bases left unmatched: 4. This clonotype showed up just a few times. TCRdb redid the calling of the 5' RACE reads with MiXCR, one entry per CDR3 protein. This table has about 520,000 distinct CDR3 sequences, about 20% appearing once. These same records also appear under a second study, on T cells expressing NK-cell markers. From that second work: The authors sequenced eight donors, of whom seven were HCMV-seropositive and one was seronegative.

This chain joins TRBV12-3 or TRBV12-4 and TRBJ2-1; 13 nucleotides agree with TRBD2. The sample taken for sequencing was CD4+ T cells sorted from blood. The sequence was collected from a woman younger than 35 in good health. In DNA form, the CDR3 reads TGTGCCAGCAGTTTCCGGACTAGCGGGAGCTATGAGCAGTTCTTC. It translates to CASSFRTSGSYEQFF.